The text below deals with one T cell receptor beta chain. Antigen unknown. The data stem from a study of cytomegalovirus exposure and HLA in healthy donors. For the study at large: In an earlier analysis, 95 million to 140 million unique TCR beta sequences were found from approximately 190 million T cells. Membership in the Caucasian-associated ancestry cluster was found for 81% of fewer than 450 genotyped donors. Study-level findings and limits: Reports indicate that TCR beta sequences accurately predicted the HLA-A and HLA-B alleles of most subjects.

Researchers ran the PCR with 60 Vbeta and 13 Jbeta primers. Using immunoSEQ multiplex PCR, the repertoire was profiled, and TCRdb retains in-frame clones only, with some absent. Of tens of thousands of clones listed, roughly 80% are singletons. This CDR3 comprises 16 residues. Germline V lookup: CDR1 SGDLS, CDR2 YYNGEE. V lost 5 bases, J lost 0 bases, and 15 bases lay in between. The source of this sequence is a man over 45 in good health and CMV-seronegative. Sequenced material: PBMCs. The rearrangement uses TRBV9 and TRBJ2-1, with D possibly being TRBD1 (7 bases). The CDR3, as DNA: TGTGCCAGCAGTGAAGGGGGCGGGAACTCCTACAATGAGCAGTTCTTC. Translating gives CASSEGGGNSYNEQFF.